Below, 17 T cell receptor beta chains from the same sample are listed, as sequenced in a study of cytomegalovirus exposure and HLA in healthy donors. The PCR had 60 Vbeta and 13 Jbeta primers. Profiled with immunoSEQ multiplex PCR; TCRdb holds only in-frame clones, not every one. The table records under 200,000 clones, 82% of them present only once. The sequencing input was PBMCs. All receptors derive from a girl aged 2 to 9 in good health and CMV-seropositive.

This chain links TRBV27 with TRBJ2-7; 14 bases agree with TRBD2. Germline CDR1 and CDR2: MNHEY and SMNVEV (reference sequence). Trimming cost V 5 bases and J 3 bases; bases outside gene matches: 0. The length of the CDR3 is 14 residues. CDR3 amino acids: CASSGLAGGYEQYF. The CDR3 coding sequence is TGTGCCAGCAGTGGACTAGCGGGAGGCTACGAGCAGTACTTC.

This chain uses TRBV30 with TRBJ2-1, with 9 bases fitting TRBD2. Germline CDR1 and CDR2: GTSNPN and SVGIG (reference sequence). With 0 bases clipped from V and 9 bases from J, the junction kept 9 bases outside the gene matches. The CDR3 is 15 residues long. CDR3 nucleotides: TGTGCCTGGAGTGTACTTAGGACTAGCGTCGCTGAGCAGTTCTTC. Translated: CAWSVLRTSVAEQFF. Full variable domain (remainder filled in from reference TRBV30 and TRBJ2-1): SQTIHQWPATLVQPVGSPLSLECTVEGTSNPNLYWYRQAAGRGLQLLFYSVGIGQISSEVPQNLSASRPQDRQFILSSKKLLLSDSGFYLCAWSVLRTSVAEQFFGPGTRLTVL.

This chain uses TRBV2 with TRBJ1-2; 10 bases agree with TRBD1. Germline CDR1 SNHLY, CDR2 FYNNEI. This CDR3 region has 12 residues. V shed 11 bases, J shed 4 bases, and the junction held 4 bases outside the gene matches. For the CDR3, the DNA is TGTGCCGGAAGGACAGGGGGCTATGGCTACACCTTC. Translated: CAGRTGGYGYTF.

This clone was observed once. V and J are TRBV29-1 and TRBJ2-7, with TRBD2 as a possible D gene (6 bases). CDR1 SQVTM and CDR2 ANQGSEA come from the germline V gene. Trimming took 4 bases from V and 3 from J, leaving 13 bases between them. This CDR3 region has 13 residues. In DNA form, the CDR3 reads TGCAGCGTTGCTCAGACTAGTTTCTACGAGCAGTACTTC. It codes for CSVAQTSFYEQYF.

V is TRBV27 and J is TRBJ2-1; 8 bases are shared with TRBD2. Germline trimming cut 7 bases from V and 11 bases from J; bases unmatched to any gene: 13. The CDR3 is 14 amino acids. The germline V gene has CDR1 MNHEY and CDR2 SMNVEV (reference sequence). CDR3 nucleotides: TGTGCCAGCAAGGCGGGGGGCGATCGAAGGAAGCAGTTCTTC. Encoded protein: CASKAGGDRRKQFF.

This chain connects TRBV7-3 to TRBJ2-3, with D tentatively TRBD1 (6 bases). Germline values: CDR1 SGHTA, CDR2 FQGTGA. V lost 5 bases and J 0 bases, leaving 12 bases between the germline ends. The CDR3 sequence is 15 residues long. The CDR3: CASSLQGYSTDTQYF. In nucleotides, the CDR3 is TGTGCCAGCAGCCTACAGGGTTATAGCACAGATACGCAGTATTTT.

The rearrangement uses TRBV27 and TRBJ2-7, with 10 bases lining up with TRBD2. The CDR3 runs 17 residues. CDR1 MNHEY and CDR2 SMNVEV come from the germline V gene (reference sequence). V was clipped by 2 bases and J by 3 bases; unmatched bases: 10. The CDR3 sequence is CASSLHKAGGVNYEQYF. The CDR3 region has the DNA TGTGCCAGCAGTTTACATAAAGCGGGAGGGGTGAACTACGAGCAGTACTTC.

This clone was seen more than once but under ten times. The chain links TRBV5-6 to TRBJ1-4, with D maybe TRBD1 (6 bases). V dropped 1 base and J dropped 6 bases, with 22 bases sitting between them. There are 18 residues in the CDR3. Germline V CDR1 and CDR2: SGHDT, YYEEEE. The CDR3 reads CASSLWGQTGLEDEKLFF. The CDR3 nucleotides are TGTGCCAGCAGCTTGTGGGGGCAAACAGGGCTCGAGGATGAAAAACTGTTTTTT.

This clone has only a few counts. The chain uses TRBV9 and TRBJ2-2; 11 bases match TRBD1. The V gene's germline CDR1 is SGDLS and CDR2 YYNGEE. This CDR3 contains 14 residues. V was pared by 4 bases and J by 10 bases, with 6 bases of the junction left unmatched. DNA of the CDR3: TGTGCCAGCAGCTGGGGACAGGGGGGTGTGGAGCTGTTTTTT. Amino acid sequence: CASSWGQGGVELFF.

Worth noting for this clone: The same CDR3 can be traced to other DNA sequences in this sample. The chain recombines TRBV20-1 with TRBJ2-1; D is ambiguous. This CDR3 has 10 amino acids. The V gene lost 3 bases and the J gene lost 5 bases, with 2 bases spanning the gap. Germline values: CDR1 DFQATT, CDR2 SNEGSKA (reference sequence). The CDR3: CSASNNEQFF. The CDR3 DNA reads as TGCAGTGCTAGTAACAATGAGCAGTTCTTC.

The rearrangement joins TRBV4-1 to TRBJ1-4; 7 bases map to TRBD1. J lost 5 bases, V lost 1 base, and 7 bases had no gene match. Germline CDR1 is MGHRA and CDR2 is YSYEKL. The length of the CDR3 is 16 residues. CDR3: CASSQGPGGPNEKLFF. As DNA, the CDR3 is TGCGCCAGCAGCCAAGGGCCAGGGGGGCCGAATGAAAAACTGTTTTTT.

The chain links TRBV28 to TRBJ1-3, with TRBD1 matching 7 bases. The CDR3 is 14 residues long. Looked up from germline, CDR1 is MDHEN and CDR2 is SYDVKM. V trimming: 7 bases; J trimming: 1 base; junction bases outside the gene matches: 4. The CDR3 DNA reads TGTGCCAGCAACAGGGGACTTTCTGGAAACACCATATATTTT. Its protein is CASNRGLSGNTIYF.

This clone has more than one count but fewer than ten. V and J are TRBV6-1 and TRBJ1-1; D perhaps matches TRBD1 (5 bases). V was pared by 6 bases and J by 7 bases, with 12 bases between. This CDR3 is built from 12 residues. CDR1 is MNHNS, CDR2 SASEGT, per germline. The CDR3 protein is CASSPTAREAFF. DNA of the CDR3: TGTGCCAGCAGCCCGACAGCGCGTGAAGCTTTCTTT.

This chain joins TRBV15 and TRBJ2-5; tentatively, D is TRBD1 (5 bases). Looked up from germline, CDR1 is LNHNV and CDR2 is YYDKDF (reference sequence). The germline V and J ends were trimmed by 3 bases and 5 bases, with 10 bases remaining between them. CDR3 length: 13 residues. The CDR3: CATSSRGGETQYF. DNA for the CDR3: TGTGCCACCAGCAGTAGGGGTGGGGAGACCCAGTACTTC.

The chain links TRBV5-6 to TRBJ2-7; the D gene is possibly TRBD1 (5 bases). The CDR3 has 16 residues. V was pared by 5 bases and J by 0 bases, with 18 bases between. The germline gives CDR1 SGHDT, CDR2 YYEEEE. CDR3 residues: CASSQYLPQVSYEQYF. The CDR3 bases are TGTGCCAGCAGTCAATACCTGCCACAGGTCTCCTACGAGCAGTACTTC.

This clone has more than one count but fewer than ten. The chain couples TRBV5-4 to TRBJ1-3, with D possibly matching TRBD1 (5 bases). Trimming stripped 7 bases from V and 2 bases from J, with 10 bases between. This CDR3 has 13 amino acids. Germline V CDR1 and CDR2: SGHNT, YYREEE (reference sequence). This CDR3 is CASLDRTGNTIYF. DNA for the CDR3: TGTGCCAGCTTAGACAGAACTGGAAACACCATATATTTT.

This clone turned up a few times. V is TRBV28 and J is TRBJ2-7; no reliable D call. The V end was cut by 4 bases, the J end by 5 bases, with 6 bases between. This CDR3 is 11 amino acids long. CDR1 is MDHEN, CDR2 SYDVKM, per germline. The CDR3 DNA sequence: TGTGCCAGCAGTTCCCGTGACGAGCAGTACTTC. Translation gives CASSSRDEQYF.